Each of the 21 T cell receptor beta chains below was sequenced from the same sample in a study of PD-L1 blockade in urothelial cancer. Assay used: immunoSEQ multiplex PCR; TCRdb lists only in-frame clones, some missing. Of approximately 79,000 clones in the sample, around four fifths are singletons; the top ten hold 6.5% to 8%. As for time point: pretreatment peripheral blood. This specimen was PBMCs, taken around atezolizumab (anti-PD-L1) treatment. These receptors were taken from a man aged 35-49 years with urothelial cancer.

The chain joins TRBV5-8 to TRBJ2-1, with D perhaps matching TRBD2 (6 bases). Germline assignment: CDR1 SGHTS and CDR2 YDEGEE. CDR3 length: 16 residues. With 1 base removed from V and 0 bases from J, the gap between germline ends came to 11 bases. In DNA, the CDR3 is TGTGCCAGCAGCTTGTTCCGGGGGAGCTCCTACAATGAGCAGTTCTTC. Residues: CASSLFRGSSYNEQFF.

This clone was observed a few times. The chain has TRBV7-2 and TRBJ1-5; D is perhaps TRBD1 (5 bases). The CDR3 extends over 14 amino acids. CDR1 is SGHTA, CDR2 FQGNSA, per germline. With 5 bases removed from V and 2 bases from J, the gap between germline ends came to 10 bases. The chain's CDR3 is CASSRDRGNQPQHF. Written as DNA, the CDR3 is TGTGCCAGCAGCCGCGACAGAGGCAATCAGCCCCAGCATTTT.

J is TRBJ2-7 and V is TRBV10-1; D remains unclear. The CDR3 totals 14 residues. The V gene lost 0 bases and the J gene lost 2 bases, with 8 bases spanning the gap. Germline-derived CDR1 and CDR2 are WNHNN and SYGVQD (reference sequence). The CDR3 nucleotides read TGCGCCAGCAGTGAGTCCCGGTCCACCTACGAGCAGTACTTC. Protein product: CASSESRSTYEQYF.

The chain combines TRBV28 with TRBJ2-2; 7 bases align to TRBD2. Germline V CDR1 and CDR2: MDHEN, SYDVKM. There are 17 residues in the CDR3. With 5 bases clipped from V and 3 bases from J, the junction kept 12 bases outside the gene matches. CDR3 sequence: CASSMWGGRNDTGELFF. CDR3 coding DNA: TGTGCCAGCAGTATGTGGGGCGGGAGAAACGACACCGGGGAGCTGTTTTTT.

The CDR3 DNA reads TGTGCCAGCAGTTGGACAGGGCCCTCTTTAGGGGAGCAGTTCTTC. Translated, it gives CASSWTGPSLGEQFF. The chain recombines TRBV27 with TRBJ2-1; 8 nucleotides line up with TRBD1. The CDR3 extends over 15 amino acids. J lost 10 bases, V lost 4 bases, and 12 bases had no gene match. Germline assignment: CDR1 MNHEY and CDR2 SMNVEV (reference sequence).

The chain couples TRBV18 to TRBJ2-2; 9 positions match TRBD1. Germline V gives CDR1 KGHSH, CDR2 LQKENI. Trimming at V came to 4 bases and at J to 3 bases, leaving 3 bases not matched to a gene. CDR3 length: 15 residues. The CDR3 DNA sequence: TGTGCCAGCTCACTCGGGACAGGGTACACCGGGGAGCTGTTTTTT. It codes for CASSLGTGYTGELFF.

V gene TRBV16 combines with J gene TRBJ2-3; D possibly corresponds to TRBD1 (6 bases). V shed 5 bases and J shed 5 bases, with 20 bases lying between them. Germline loops: CDR1 KGHSY, CDR2 FQNENV. The CDR3 sequence is 16 residues long. The CDR3 loop is CASSVQGSSPGDTQYF. The DNA for the CDR3 is TGTGCCAGCAGCGTCCAGGGGTCGTCCCCGGGAGATACGCAGTATTTT.

This chain links TRBV2 with TRBJ1-5, with a possible D match to TRBD1 (5 bases). This CDR3 is built from 13 residues. Germline V CDR1 and CDR2: SNHLY, FYNNEI. With 4 bases removed from V and 5 bases from J, the gap between germline ends came to 9 bases. The CDR3 protein is CASSGQSDQPQHF. In DNA form, the CDR3 reads TGTGCCAGCAGTGGACAGTCTGATCAGCCCCAGCATTTT. The full variable domain, with the rest looked up from reference TRBV2 and TRBJ1-5, is EPEVTQTPSHQVTQMGQEVILRCVPISNHLYFYWYRQILGQKVEFLVSFYNNEISEKSEIFDDQFSVERPDGSNFTLKIRSTKLEDSAMYFCASSGQSDQPQHFGDGTRLSIL.

The J gene is TRBJ2-1, the V gene TRBV7-9, with a possible D match to TRBD1 (6 bases). The CDR3 totals 13 residues. With 4 bases removed from V and 8 bases from J, the gap between germline ends came to 12 bases. Germline CDR1 is SEHNR and CDR2 is FQNEAQ (reference sequence). Here the CDR3 DNA reads TGTGCCAGCAGCTCTCACAGGGCCCATGAGCAGTTCTTC. Translated: CASSSHRAHEQFF.

The CDR3: CASSLDRVSGYTF. CDR3 bases: TGTGCCAGCAGCTTAGACAGGGTGTCTGGCTACACCTTC. This rearrangement joins TRBV7-3 to TRBJ1-2; 7 bases match TRBD1. In germline, CDR1 is SGHTA, CDR2 FQGTGA. The CDR3 is 13 residues long. Losses at the gene ends were 2 bases for V and 7 bases for J; bases not matched to a gene: 4.

The gene calls are TRBV19 and TRBJ1-2; TRBD1 aligns across 10 bases. CDR1 and CDR2 from the germline V gene are LNHDA and SQIVND (reference sequence). CDR3 length: 14 amino acids. The junction had 6 bases not matched to a gene; V was cut back by 6 bases and J by 5 bases. The CDR3 loop is CASRRQGAPYGYTF. As DNA, the CDR3 is TGTGCCAGTAGAAGACAGGGGGCTCCGTATGGCTACACCTTC.

The chain employs TRBV28 and TRBJ1-5; D ambiguous. The CDR3 runs 12 residues. The ends were cut back, 4 bases at V and 5 bases at J, with 6 bases in the middle. CDR1 MDHEN and CDR2 SYDVKM come from the germline V gene. Here the CDR3 reads CASSSSHQPQHF. Here the CDR3 DNA reads TGTGCCAGCAGTTCCTCCCATCAGCCCCAGCATTTT. The full variable domain, its missing parts supplied by reference TRBV28 and TRBJ1-5, is DVKVTQSSRYLVKRTGEKVFLECVQDMDHENMFWYRQDPGLGLRLIYFSYDVKMKEKGDIPEGYSVSREKKERFSLILESASTNQTSMYLCASSSSHQPQHFGDGTRLSIL.

The V and J genes are TRBV7-8 and TRBJ1-2; D not resolved. Germline loops: CDR1 SGHVS, CDR2 FQNEAQ. The CDR3 contains 16 residues. V was pared by 5 bases and J by 6 bases, with 22 bases between. The CDR3 here is CASSPFRGSPFDGYTF. In DNA form, the CDR3 reads TGTGCCAGCAGCCCCTTCCGGGGATCTCCCTTTGATGGCTACACCTTC.

The gene calls are TRBV28 and TRBJ1-1; D may be TRBD1 (6 bases). CDR3 length: 10 residues. V was shortened by 6 bases and J by 10 bases, with 9 bases between the two germline ends. Per germline, CDR1 MDHEN and CDR2 SYDVKM. The CDR3 DNA is TGTGCCAGCAGAAGGACAGTAGCTTTCTTT. This sequence encodes CASRRTVAFF.

A few counts support this clone. This chain joins TRBV6-5 and TRBJ1-1, with unresolved D. V was trimmed by 0 bases and J by 1 base, leaving 6 bases between them. This CDR3 spans 14 amino acids. From germline, CDR1 is MNHEY and CDR2 SVGAGI. The CDR3, as DNA: TGTGCCAGCAGTTACTCCGGGTCGAACACTGAAGCTTTCTTT. Its translation is CASSYSGSNTEAFF.

A word on this clone: One junction end disagrees with the germline gene, perhaps due to a read error. CDR3 DNA: TGTGCCAGCAGCCCCTTTGCGGCCAGGGCCGTCTTATTT. Protein: CASSPFAARAVLF. The rearrangement uses TRBV6-7 and TRBJ1-3; D may be TRBD1 (5 bases). TRBV6-7 belongs to the ORF category, with a function that is uncertain. The length of the CDR3 is 13 residues.

J is TRBJ1-1 and V is TRBV6-5; weak D call: TRBD1 (6 bases). With 2 bases removed from V and 3 bases from J, the gap between germline ends came to 7 bases. The CDR3 has 13 amino acids. Germline values: CDR1 MNHEY, CDR2 SVGAGI. The CDR3 loop is CASSYGGDTEAFF. The CDR3 DNA follows: TGTGCCAGCAGTTACGGGGGCGACACTGAAGCTTTCTTT.

The gene calls are TRBV7-6 and TRBJ2-5; D possibly corresponds to TRBD1 (6 bases). Germline V gene data show CDR1 as SGHVS and CDR2 as FNYEAQ. Trimming pared 2 bases from V and 4 bases from J, leaving 11 bases between. The CDR3 has 14 amino acids. The CDR3: CASSLRGLGETQYF. DNA for the CDR3: TGTGCCAGCAGCTTAAGGGGGTTGGGAGAGACCCAGTACTTC.

The V call is TRBV30, the J call TRBJ2-3; the match to TRBD2 covers 12 bases. The V segment lost 4 bases and the J segment 3 bases; nucleotides outside the gene matches: 8. This CDR3 is built from 16 residues. The germline gives CDR1 GTSNPN, CDR2 SVGIG (reference sequence). CDR3 amino acids: CAWILAGGLGTDTQYF. For the CDR3, the DNA is TGTGCCTGGATACTAGCGGGAGGACTAGGGACAGATACGCAGTATTTT. The variable domain in full, with the rest retrieved from reference TRBV30 and TRBJ2-3, is SQTIHQWPATLVQPVGSPLSLECTVEGTSNPNLYWYRQAAGRGLQLLFYSVGIGQISSEVPQNLSASRPQDRQFILSSKKLLLSDSGFYLCAWILAGGLGTDTQYFGPGTRLTVL.

This clone was recorded once. The chain employs TRBV2 and TRBJ2-7; TRBD1 is a possible D gene (6 bases). CDR1 and CDR2 from the germline V gene are SNHLY and FYNNEI. The V gene lost 4 bases and the J gene lost 4 bases, with 14 bases spanning the gap. This CDR3 spans 14 amino acids. CDR3 in amino acids: CASSGQGIGYEQYF. The CDR3 bases are TGTGCCAGCAGTGGGCAGGGGATAGGGTACGAGCAGTACTTC.

J is TRBJ1-5 and V is TRBV19; D uncertain. V was cut by 5 bases and J by 7 bases, with 9 bases left in between. CDR1 is LNHDA, CDR2 SQIVND, per germline (reference sequence). The CDR3 covers 12 residues. The DNA for the CDR3 is TGTGCCAGTAGTGTAATGAGCCAGCCCCAGCATTTT. Residues: CASSVMSQPQHF.